The 25 T cell receptor beta chains reported below all come from one sample, sequenced in a study of response to subunit inactivated influenza vaccine. TCRdb reprocessed the RT-PCR reads with MiXCR, giving one entry per CDR3 protein. The sample holds about 700,000 distinct CDR3 sequences, 15% to 18% seen once. The sample here was PBMCs from blood, taken less than 13 days after vaccination. The receptor source for this set is a man in his fifties who received an inactivated influenza vaccine.

The chain is built from TRBV27 and TRBJ2-7, with D perhaps matching TRBD2 (5 bases). Germline V gene sequence: CDR1 MNHEY, CDR2 SMNVEV (reference sequence). The ends were cut back, 0 bases at V and 1 base at J, with 13 bases in the middle. The CDR3 is made up of 16 amino acids. The CDR3 nucleotides read TGTGCCAGCAGTTTATCCGGGCCAGGACTTTCCTACGAGCAGTACTTC. Its protein product is CASSLSGPGLSYEQYF.

This clonotype has just a few counts. The rearrangement uses TRBV18 and TRBJ2-7; the match to TRBD2 covers 7 bases. Germline loops: CDR1 KGHSH, CDR2 LQKENI. V shed 3 bases, J shed 5 bases, and the junction held 7 bases outside the gene matches. This CDR3 is built from 14 residues. CDR3 nucleotide sequence: TGTGCCAGCTCACCTAAGGCGGGGGTCCACGAGCAGTACTTC. It translates to CASSPKAGVHEQYF.

This clonotype was counted only a few times. The chain joins TRBV7-2 to TRBJ2-7; 8 nucleotides align to TRBD1. The V and J ends lost 0 bases and 3 bases, in that order; junction bases with no gene match: 1. Germline CDR1 and CDR2: SGHTA and FQGNSA. The CDR3 has 14 residues. The CDR3 loop is CASSLATGDYEQYF. CDR3 nucleotide sequence: TGTGCCAGCAGCTTAGCGACAGGGGACTACGAGCAGTACTTC.

This clonotype was counted at least ten times. The chain carries TRBV20-1 and TRBJ2-3; D is possibly TRBD2 (5 bases). Germline CDR1 and CDR2: DFQATT and SNEGSKA (reference sequence). The CDR3 consists of 13 residues. The V and J ends lost 2 bases and 6 bases respectively, with 12 bases between them. Here the CDR3 DNA reads TGCAGTGCTAGACCCTTCAGGAGGGATACGCAGTATTTT. This codes for CSARPFRRDTQYF.

This clonotype came up a few times. J is TRBJ2-6 and V is TRBV10-3; the match to TRBD1 covers 7 bases. This CDR3 contains 19 residues. V dropped 2 bases and J dropped 0; count of bases not matched to a gene: 10. Germline CDR1 reads ENHRY; CDR2 reads SYGVKD. CDR3 nucleotide sequence: TGTGCCATCAGTGAGACTTCAGGGGGTGCTTTCTCTGGGGCCAACGTCCTGACTTTC. Residues: CAISETSGGAFSGANVLTF.

This rearrangement joins TRBV6-1 to TRBJ2-7; possibly TRBD1 for D (5 bases). Trimming removed 6 bases from V and 0 bases from J, with 15 bases in between. The germline gives CDR1 MNHNS, CDR2 SASEGT. This CDR3 is 15 amino acids long. In DNA, the CDR3 is TGTGCCAGCAGCCGGACCGCAGACAGCTCCTACGAGCAGTACTTC. This translates into CASSRTADSSYEQYF.

J is TRBJ2-1 and V is TRBV20-1; 12 bases are a match to TRBD2. V was clipped by 1 base and J by 1 base; unmatched bases: 5. The CDR3 covers 17 residues. Germline assignment: CDR1 DFQATT and CDR2 SNEGSKA (reference sequence). The CDR3: CSARGGLAGKSYNEQFF. In nucleotides, the CDR3 is TGCAGTGCTAGAGGGGGACTAGCGGGCAAATCCTACAATGAGCAGTTCTTC.

This clonotype has only a few counts. The chain links TRBV29-1 to TRBJ2-1; 12 bases align to TRBD2. The V gene end was trimmed by 5 bases and the J gene end by 9 bases; junction bases not matched to a gene: 8. The CDR3 consists of 14 residues. Germline values: CDR1 SQVTM, CDR2 ANQGSEA. The CDR3 DNA follows: TGCAGCGTTCCGACTAGCGGGAGATATCTTGAGCAGTTCTTC. It yields the protein CSVPTSGRYLEQFF.

The genes are TRBV5-1 and TRBJ2-2, with D maybe TRBD1 (6 bases). The V gene's germline CDR1 is SGHRS and CDR2 YFSETQ. V shed 5 bases and J shed 3 bases, with 11 bases lying between them. The CDR3 totals 14 residues. CDR3 sequence reads: CASSARQDTGELFF. The CDR3 DNA reads TGCGCCAGCAGTGCTAGACAGGACACCGGGGAGCTGTTTTTT.

The chain combines TRBV7-2 with TRBJ2-5; a weak D match, TRBD1 (6 bases). With 5 bases removed from V and 2 bases from J, the gap between germline ends came to 15 bases. Germline V CDR1 and CDR2: SGHTA, FQGNSA. The CDR3 sequence is 15 residues long. CDR3 residues: CASSPGTLRQETQYF. In DNA form, the CDR3 reads TGTGCCAGCAGCCCCGGGACACTTCGTCAAGAGACCCAGTACTTC.

The chain recombines TRBV11-2 with TRBJ2-7, with TRBD1 matching 7 bases. In germline, CDR1 is SGHAT, CDR2 FQNNGV. V gave up 8 bases and J gave up 2 bases; unmatched junction bases: 6. This CDR3 spans 13 amino acids. The chain's CDR3 is CASDRDSPYEQYF. For the CDR3, the DNA is TGTGCCAGCGACCGGGACAGCCCCTACGAGCAGTACTTC.

The CDR3 DNA is TGTGCCAGCAGTTACGAGGTAACCTACGAGCAGTACTTC. This codes for CASSYEVTYEQYF. V and J are TRBV6-6 and TRBJ2-7; D ambiguous. The CDR3 length is 13 residues. Trimming removed 2 bases at V and 2 bases at J, with 7 bases between. In germline, CDR1 is MNHNY, CDR2 SVGAGI (reference sequence).

This clonotype was observed many times. This sequence joins TRBV5-1 and TRBJ1-3, with D perhaps TRBD1 (5 bases). Germline lookup yields CDR1 SGHRS and CDR2 YFSETQ. Trimming left V 0 bases short and J 4 bases short, with 8 bases between. The CDR3 is 14 amino acids. CDR3 amino acids: CASSLDGAGNTIYF. For the CDR3, the DNA is TGCGCCAGCAGCTTGGACGGGGCGGGAAACACCATATATTTT.

The chain combines TRBV30 with TRBJ1-6; 7 bases agree with TRBD1. The CDR3 extends over 13 amino acids. The V gene end was trimmed by 6 bases and the J gene end by 10 bases; junction bases not matched to a gene: 9. Germline lookup yields CDR1 GTSNPN and CDR2 SVGIG (reference sequence). CDR3 sequence: CACREGAGSPLHF. In DNA form, the CDR3 reads TGTGCCTGCCGTGAGGGGGCTGGATCACCCCTCCACTTT.

This clonotype was counted only a few times. V gene TRBV4-3 combines with J gene TRBJ2-3; D might be TRBD2 (6 bases). The CDR3 sequence is 15 residues long. V gave up 1 base and J gave up 4 bases, with 12 bases separating them. Germline CDR1 reads LGHNA; CDR2 reads YSLEER. CDR3: CASSQGRGGPDTQYF. The CDR3 DNA reads as TGCGCCAGCAGCCAAGGGAGGGGAGGCCCAGATACGCAGTATTTT.

This clonotype was found a few times. This chain uses TRBV20-1 with TRBJ2-7, with D possibly matching TRBD1 (5 bases). Trimming shortened V by 1 base and J by 6 bases, and 13 bases separated the two germline ends. The CDR3 is 13 amino acids. Germline CDR1 and CDR2: DFQATT and SNEGSKA (reference sequence). As DNA, the CDR3 is TGCAGTGCTAGAGCCGGGCCAGGGTCCGAGCAGTACTTC. This sequence encodes CSARAGPGSEQYF.

This clonotype came up many times. The chain has TRBV24-1 and TRBJ2-6, with 11 bases matching TRBD1. J was trimmed by 0 bases and V by 4 bases; bases with no gene match: 7. Germline CDR1 reads KGHDR; CDR2 reads SFDVKD. The CDR3 totals 19 residues. CDR3 DNA: TGTGCCACCAGTGAAGCCGGGACAGGGGGTGTCTCTGGGGCCAACGTCCTGACTTTC. This codes for CATSEAGTGGVSGANVLTF.

This clonotype was detected many times. This chain joins TRBV14 and TRBJ2-1; TRBD1 matches 9 bases. V was pared by 6 bases and J by 6 bases, with 6 bases of the junction left unmatched. Per the germline V gene, CDR1 is SGHDN and CDR2 is FVKESK. This CDR3 spans 14 amino acids. The CDR3 loop reads CASRGGQGSNEQFF. The CDR3 DNA sequence: TGTGCCAGCAGAGGGGGACAGGGTAGCAATGAGCAGTTCTTC.

This clonotype appeared many times. The CDR3 DNA follows: TGCGCCAGCAGCTTGGGGGGGTACCAAGAGACCCAGTACTTC. Translating gives CASSLGGYQETQYF. The chain is built from TRBV5-1 and TRBJ2-5; D is possibly TRBD1 or TRBD2 (5 bases each). With 0 bases removed from V and 0 bases from J, the gap between germline ends came to 6 bases. CDR1 is SGHRS and CDR2 is YFSETQ in the germline V gene. The length of the CDR3 is 14 residues.

This clonotype was seen only a few times. This rearrangement joins TRBV6-5 to TRBJ1-4, with D uncertain. CDR3 length: 15 residues. CDR1 is MNHEY and CDR2 is SVGAGI in the germline V gene. V dropped 5 bases and J dropped 8 bases, with 18 bases sitting between them. In DNA, the CDR3 is TGTGCCAGCAGTCACGGAGGGAGCGAATTAGAAAAACTGTTTTTT. Amino acid sequence: CASSHGGSELEKLFF.

The genes are TRBV20-1 and TRBJ2-1; TRBD2 matches 7 bases. The junction had 7 bases not matched to a gene; V was cut back by 3 bases and J by 5 bases. Germline CDR1 and CDR2: DFQATT and SNEGSKA (reference sequence). The CDR3 contains 14 residues. The CDR3 region has the DNA TGCAGTGCTAGGACTGGCGGGGGAAACAATGAGCAGTTCTTC. Translating it yields CSARTGGGNNEQFF.

This rearrangement joins TRBV24-1 to TRBJ2-5; TRBD2 aligns across 9 bases. The ends lost 6 bases at V and 4 bases at J; junction bases unmatched: 11. Germline-derived CDR1 and CDR2 are KGHDR and SFDVKD. This CDR3 comprises 16 residues. The CDR3 spells CATSPAGGHRGETQYF. CDR3 DNA sequence: TGTGCCACCAGTCCAGCGGGAGGTCATCGGGGAGAGACCCAGTACTTC.

This clonotype was observed a few times. The gene calls are TRBV7-2 and TRBJ2-4; the D gene is possibly TRBD1 (6 bases). Trimming cost V 5 bases and J 7 bases, with 12 bases left between them. Germline V gene lookup returns CDR1 SGHTA and CDR2 FQGNSA. The CDR3 extends over 13 amino acids. The CDR3 reads CASSQSTGNIQYF. As DNA, the CDR3 is TGTGCCAGCAGCCAAAGTACAGGGAACATTCAGTACTTC.

The rearrangement uses TRBV25-1 and TRBJ1-5; D is ambiguous. The CDR3 covers 14 residues. Germline CDR1 MGHDK, CDR2 SYGVNS. Deletions cut 6 bases from V and 3 bases from J, with 12 bases between. The CDR3 spells CASRSGGANQPQHF. CDR3 in DNA: TGTGCCAGCAGGTCGGGCGGAGCCAATCAGCCCCAGCATTTT.

Only a few counts were recorded for this clonotype. The genes are TRBV24-1 and TRBJ2-2; 7 nucleotides match TRBD1. V shed 4 bases, J shed 3 bases, and the junction held 4 bases outside the gene matches. This CDR3 has 15 residues. Germline V gives CDR1 KGHDR, CDR2 SFDVKD. In nucleotides, the CDR3 is TGTGCCACCAGTGACCCCGACAGGGACACCGGGGAGCTGTTTTTT. It translates to CATSDPDRDTGELFF.